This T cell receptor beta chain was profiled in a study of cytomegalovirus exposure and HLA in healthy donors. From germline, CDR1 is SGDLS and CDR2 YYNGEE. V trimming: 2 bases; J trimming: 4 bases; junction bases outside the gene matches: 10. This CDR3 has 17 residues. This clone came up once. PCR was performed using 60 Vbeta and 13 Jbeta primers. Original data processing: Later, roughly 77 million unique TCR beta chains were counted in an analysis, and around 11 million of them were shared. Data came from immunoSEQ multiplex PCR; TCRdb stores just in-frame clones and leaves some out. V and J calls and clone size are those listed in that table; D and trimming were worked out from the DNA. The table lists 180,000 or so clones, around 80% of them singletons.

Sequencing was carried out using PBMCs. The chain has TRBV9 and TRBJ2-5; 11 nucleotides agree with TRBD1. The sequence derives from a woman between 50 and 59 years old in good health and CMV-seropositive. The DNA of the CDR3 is TGTGCCAGCAGCGTCCCCCGGACAGGGGGCGCGTCAGAGACCCAGTACTTC. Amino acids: CASSVPRTGGASETQYF.